One sample yielded the 16 T cell receptor beta chains listed below, sequenced in a study of shared clonotypes between healthy human individuals. Terminally differentiated effector memory CD45RA+ cells were excluded by CCR7 positive selection of CD45RO-negative cells. Using immunoSEQ multiplex PCR, the repertoire was profiled, and TCRdb retains in-frame clones only, with some absent. The table lists around 1.9 million clones, 85% to 95% of them singletons. The sequencing input was naive CD8+ T cells from PBMCs. The receptors here all came from a young man in good health. Some clones in this sample may be carry-over from other donors' samples.

The J gene is TRBJ1-1, the V gene TRBV10-1; 7 bases fit TRBD1. With 3 bases clipped from V and 4 bases from J, the junction kept 5 bases outside the gene matches. CDR3 length equals 14 residues. Germline values: CDR1 WNHNN, CDR2 SYGVQD (reference sequence). The CDR3 sequence: CASSEGQAATEAFF. DNA for the CDR3: TGCGCCAGCAGTGAAGGACAGGCGGCCACTGAAGCTTTCTTT.

The DNA for the CDR3 is TGTGCCAGCGGTTTAACCACAGGGGGCGTTCGTTCCGAGCAGTACTTC. Its translation is CASGLTTGGVRSEQYF. V usage is TRBV6-5 and J usage is TRBJ2-7; 9 positions match TRBD1. The CDR3 length is 16 residues. The V segment lost 8 bases and the J segment 6 bases; nucleotides outside the gene matches: 17. Looked up from germline, CDR1 is MNHEY and CDR2 is SVGAGI.

Of note for this clone: Additional DNA sequences in this sample encode the identical CDR3. The gene calls are TRBV19 and TRBJ1-1; D remains ambiguous. CDR1 is LNHDA, CDR2 SQIVND, per germline (reference sequence). The CDR3 has 14 amino acids. V gave up 0 bases and J gave up 6 bases, with 11 bases separating them. This CDR3 reads CASSIDLETPEAFF. CDR3 sequence (DNA): TGTGCCAGTAGTATAGATCTGGAAACCCCTGAAGCTTTCTTT.

J is TRBJ2-1 and V is TRBV9; 9 positions agree with TRBD2. The CDR3 length is 16 residues. Per the germline V gene, CDR1 is SGDLS and CDR2 is YYNGEE. The J segment lost 6 bases and the V segment lost 4 bases, leaving 11 bases of the junction unmatched. The CDR3: CASSLRTSVVSNEQFF. In DNA form, the CDR3 reads TGTGCCAGCAGCCTTAGGACTAGCGTCGTCTCCAATGAGCAGTTCTTC.

This clone was found once. V and J are TRBV7-9 and TRBJ2-7, with D perhaps TRBD2 (5 bases). The CDR3 has 13 amino acids. CDR1 is SEHNR, CDR2 FQNEAQ, per germline (reference sequence). The V and J ends lost 5 bases and 3 bases respectively, with 11 bases between them. DNA of the CDR3: TGTGCCAGCAGCGCCCGGGGTGACTACGAGCAGTACTTC. Its protein product is CASSARGDYEQYF.

The gene calls are TRBV6-1 and TRBJ1-1, with D possibly being TRBD1 (5 bases). This CDR3 is 16 amino acids long. The ends were cut back, 2 bases at V and 1 base at J, with 14 bases in the middle. The V gene's germline CDR1 is MNHNS and CDR2 SASEGT. The CDR3 loop is CASSEHPGSWNTEAFF. DNA of the CDR3: TGTGCCAGCAGTGAACACCCAGGGTCATGGAACACTGAAGCTTTCTTT.

The genes are TRBV2 and TRBJ2-5, with D hard to call. Germline V gives CDR1 SNHLY, CDR2 FYNNEI. V lost 8 bases, J lost 2 bases, and 15 bases lay in between. The CDR3 length is 14 residues. DNA for the CDR3: TGTGCCAGCTTAGAGATCGGCGGACAAGAGACCCAGTACTTC. Amino acids: CASLEIGGQETQYF.

The CDR3 protein is CASSFRHGEPFGYTF. DNA of the CDR3: TGTGCCAGCAGTTTCCGGCATGGGGAGCCCTTTGGCTACACCTTC. The chain is built from TRBV28 and TRBJ1-2, with unresolved D. Germline V gene lookup returns CDR1 MDHEN and CDR2 SYDVKM. Trimming took 3 bases from V and 7 from J, leaving 18 bases between them. CDR3 length: 15 residues.

This clone was recorded a few times. The gene calls are TRBV2 and TRBJ1-1; 9 bases align to TRBD1. From germline, CDR1 is SNHLY and CDR2 FYNNEI. This CDR3 has 13 residues. J lost 5 bases, V lost 6 bases, and 4 bases had no gene match. In nucleotides, the CDR3 is TGTGCCAGCAGCGACAGGGGGGAAACTGAAGCTTTCTTT. It codes for CASSDRGETEAFF. Full variable domain (outside the CDR3, taken from reference TRBV2 and TRBJ1-1): EPEVTQTPSHQVTQMGQEVILRCVPISNHLYFYWYRQILGQKVEFLVSFYNNEISEKSEIFDDQFSVERPDGSNFTLKIRSTKLEDSAMYFCASSDRGETEAFFGQGTRLTVV.

The chain has TRBV29-1 and TRBJ1-1; 7 bases align to TRBD1. The CDR3 is 12 amino acids. Germline values: CDR1 SQVTM, CDR2 ANQGSEA. Germline trimming cut 5 bases from V and 3 bases from J; bases unmatched to any gene: 3. The CDR3 here is CSVFGTDTEAFF. The CDR3 bases are TGCAGCGTTTTCGGGACAGACACTGAAGCTTTCTTT.

The gene calls are TRBV28 and TRBJ2-4; D is perhaps TRBD2 (5 bases). The germline CDR1 and CDR2 sequences are MDHEN and SYDVKM. Trimming removed 11 bases from V and 5 bases from J, with 22 bases in between. This CDR3 spans 15 amino acids. The CDR3 loop is CASREGLPSQNIQYF. CDR3 in DNA: TGTGCCTCCCGCGAAGGACTTCCTAGCCAAAACATTCAGTACTTC. Supplemented by reference TRBV28 and TRBJ2-4, the full variable domain reads DVKVTQSSRYLVKRTGEKVFLECVQDMDHENMFWYRQDPGLGLRLIYFSYDVKMKEKGDIPEGYSVSREKKERFSLILESASTNQTSMYLCASREGLPSQNIQYFGAGTRLSVL.

The chain has TRBV27 and TRBJ2-7, with TRBD2 matching over 11 bases. V was clipped by 2 bases and J by 4 bases; unmatched bases: 7. The CDR3 extends over 16 amino acids. Germline CDR1 reads MNHEY; CDR2 reads SMNVEV (reference sequence). The CDR3 sequence: CASSLGASGRSYEQYF. The CDR3 nucleotides are TGTGCCAGCAGTTTAGGGGCTAGCGGGAGGTCGTACGAGCAGTACTTC.

The gene calls are TRBV7-8 and TRBJ2-1; TRBD1 aligns across 7 bases. After removal of 5 bases from V and 1 base from J, the junction contained 2 bases not matched to a gene. The CDR3 extends over 14 amino acids. The germline V gene encodes CDR1 SGHVS and CDR2 FQNEAQ. This CDR3 reads CASSKTGSYNEQFF. For the CDR3, the DNA is TGTGCCAGCAGCAAGACAGGGTCCTACAATGAGCAGTTCTTC.

This chain uses TRBV9 with TRBJ2-5, with D tentatively TRBD1 or TRBD2 (5 bases each). The CDR3 is 15 residues long. With 3 bases removed from V and 1 base from J, the gap between germline ends came to 13 bases. In germline, CDR1 is SGDLS, CDR2 YYNGEE. Here the CDR3 reads CASSGGRLGQETQYF. The CDR3 DNA is TGTGCCAGCAGCGGGGGACGACTTGGCCAAGAGACCCAGTACTTC.

This clone has just one count. The genes are TRBV5-1 and TRBJ2-7; perhaps TRBD2 as D (5 bases). Germline V gene data show CDR1 as SGHRS and CDR2 as YFSETQ. CDR3 length: 15 residues. V lost 0 bases, J lost 0 bases, and 10 bases lay in between. The CDR3 loop is CASSLVGVSSYEQYF. In nucleotides, the CDR3 is TGCGCCAGCAGCTTGGTCGGGGTAAGCTCCTACGAGCAGTACTTC.

The chain has TRBV7-9 and TRBJ2-7; the D gene is possibly TRBD1 (6 bases). Trimming cost V 3 bases and J 3 bases, with 9 bases left between them. The CDR3 consists of 13 residues. CDR1 and CDR2 from the germline V gene are SEHNR and FQNEAQ (reference sequence). The CDR3 here is CASSFGTIYEQYF. CDR3 bases: TGTGCCAGCAGCTTCGGGACAATCTACGAGCAGTACTTC.